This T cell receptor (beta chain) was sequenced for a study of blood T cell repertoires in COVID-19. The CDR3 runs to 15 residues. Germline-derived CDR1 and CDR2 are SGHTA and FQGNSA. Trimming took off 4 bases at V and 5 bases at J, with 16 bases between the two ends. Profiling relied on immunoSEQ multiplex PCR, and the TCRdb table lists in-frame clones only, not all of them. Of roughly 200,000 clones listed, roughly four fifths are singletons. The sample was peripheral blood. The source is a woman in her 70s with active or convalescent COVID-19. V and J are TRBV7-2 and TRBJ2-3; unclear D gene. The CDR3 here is CASSSHNLLGDTQYF. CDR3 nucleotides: TGTGCCAGCAGCTCCCATAACCTCCTCGGAGATACGCAGTATTTT. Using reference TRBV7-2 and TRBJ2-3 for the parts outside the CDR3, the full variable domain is GAGVSQSPSNKVTEKGKDVELRCDPISGHTALYWYRQSLGQGLEFLIYFQGNSAPDKSGLPSDRFSAERTGGSVSTLTIQRTQQEDSAVYLCASSSHNLLGDTQYFGPGTRLTVL.